Described below is a single TCR beta chain sequence and its context. Clones were read by immunoSEQ multiplex PCR, and TCRdb kept only the in-frame ones, dropping some. Found here are some 30,000 clones, 85% to 95% of them singletons; the top ten hold under 4.5%. CDR1 SGHTA and CDR2 FQGNSA come from the germline V gene. Trimming took off 5 bases at V and 2 bases at J, with 12 bases between the two ends. The CDR3 is 14 residues long. The entry originates in a study of technical replicates of blood from several donors. Sample: PBMCs. This receptor was taken from a human donor in good health. Some clones in this sample may be carry-over from other donors' samples. J is TRBJ2-5 and V is TRBV7-2; D might be TRBD1 (6 bases). The CDR3: CASSPGQRQETQYF. The CDR3 region has the DNA TGTGCCAGCAGCCCCGGACAGAGACAAGAGACCCAGTACTTC.